These T cell receptor beta chains were read from a single sample in a study of T cell responses to AZD1222 COVID-19 vaccine. Libraries were prepared by immunoSEQ multiplex PCR; TCRdb keeps only in-frame clonotypes and omits some of them. This repertoire shows approximately 110,000 clones, roughly 90% found once; its top ten account for roughly 4%. The sample in question was peripheral blood, obtained on day 0 of AZD1222 vaccination. The receptors were sampled from an adult in good health. Each CDR3 is given with its conserved first and last residue. The D gene is left open where the match is weak. Only part of the rows carry a size: once, few, many, or a class if the clone is expanded.

CDR3,DNA,V,D,J,size
CASSWTGKYEQYF,TGTGCCAGCAGCTGGACAGGGAAATACGAGCAGTACTTC,TRBV7-9,TRBD1,TRBJ2-7,-
CASNHGGFNQPQHF,TGTGCCAGCAATCACGGAGGGTTTAATCAGCCCCAGCATTTT,TRBV2,-,TRBJ1-5,once
CASSLVSLKGNTEAFF,TGTGCCAGCAGCTTAGTATCCCTTAAGGGGAACACTGAAGCTTTCTTT,TRBV7-9,-,TRBJ1-1,-
CASSRGPGGGFTDTQYF,TGTGCCAGCAGCCGGGGCCCCGGAGGGGGCTTCACAGATACGCAGTATTTT,TRBV9,-,TRBJ2-3,-
CASSLSSQRRYGYTF,TGTGCCAGCAGTTTATCTTCCCAGCGGCGCTATGGCTACACCTTC,TRBV28,-,TRBJ1-2,-
CASSYRGAPQHF,TGTGCCAGTAGCTACAGGGGTGCGCCCCAGCATTTT,TRBV19,TRBD1,TRBJ1-5,-
CAWSRLAGDEQFF,TGTGCCTGGAGCCGACTAGCGGGAGATGAGCAGTTCTTC,TRBV30,TRBD2,TRBJ2-1,-
CASRREGNQPQHF,TGTGCCAGCAGAAGGGAAGGCAATCAGCCCCAGCATTTT,TRBV2,-,TRBJ1-5,-
CASSQGLADPLHF,TGTGCCAGTAGTCAGGGTTTGGCGGACCCCCTCCACTTT,TRBV19,-,TRBJ1-6,-
CASSLRGHTEAFF,TGTGCCAGCAGCCTCAGGGGGCACACTGAAGCTTTCTTT,TRBV6-5,TRBD1,TRBJ1-1,-
CASSYGRTYEQYF,TGTGCCAGCAGTTACGGGCGGACCTACGAGCAGTACTTC,TRBV6-5,-,TRBJ2-7,-
CASRLTSVTDTQYF,TGTGCCAGCAGACTGACTAGCGTCACAGATACGCAGTATTTT,TRBV27,TRBD2,TRBJ2-3,few
CASSVGGPAEAFF,TGTGCCAGCAGCGTAGGGGGTCCCGCTGAAGCTTTCTTT,TRBV9,-,TRBJ1-1,-
CASSQRGRSAGNTIYF,TGTGCCAGCAGCCAAAGAGGACGCTCAGCAGGAAACACCATATATTTT,TRBV11-2,-,TRBJ1-3,-
CATSDHRGDPYNEQFF,TGTGCCACCAGTGACCACCGGGGGGACCCCTACAATGAGCAGTTCTTC,TRBV24-1,TRBD2,TRBJ2-1,once
CATGRGALHYNEQFF,TGTGCCACCGGGCGGGGGGCCCTGCACTACAATGAGCAGTTCTTC,TRBV11-2,TRBD2,TRBJ2-1,-
CAISRTSGRFYEQFF,TGTGCCATCAGCAGGACTAGCGGGAGATTCTATGAGCAGTTCTTC,TRBV10-3,TRBD2,TRBJ2-1,-
CASSHGGLSYEQYF,TGTGCCAGCAGCCATGGGGGACTTTCCTACGAGCAGTACTTC,TRBV3-1/TRBV3-2,-,TRBJ2-7,-
CASSPRDRGLETQYF,TGTGCCAGTAGTCCCCGGGACAGGGGGCTGGAGACCCAGTACTTC,TRBV19,TRBD1,TRBJ2-5,once
CASSHTYEQYF,TGTGCCAGCAGCCACACCTACGAGCAGTACTTC,TRBV3-1/TRBV3-2,-,TRBJ2-7,once
CASKRGGTSTDTQYF,TGTGCCAGCAAAAGGGGGGGAACTAGCACAGATACGCAGTATTTT,TRBV11-1,-,TRBJ2-3,-
CAITGQGHSGNTIYF,TGTGCCATCACCGGACAGGGACACTCTGGAAACACCATATATTTT,TRBV10-3,TRBD1,TRBJ1-3,few
CASRSGLAGSFF,TGTGCCAGCAGATCAGGACTAGCTGGCTCGTTCTTC,TRBV7-9,TRBD2,TRBJ2-1,-
CAWSEGGPGNTIYF,TGTGCCTGGAGTGAAGGGGGTCCTGGAAACACCATATATTTT,TRBV30,-,TRBJ1-3,-
CASSHGTGNTEAFF,TGCGCCAGCAGCCACGGGACAGGGAACACTGAAGCTTTCTTT,TRBV5-1,TRBD1,TRBJ1-1,-